The 32 T cell receptor beta chains below were found in one sample sequenced in a study of blood T cell repertoires in COVID-19. Produced via immunoSEQ multiplex PCR; TCRdb's table is partial and in-frame only. The sample has a few hundred thousand clones; about nine tenths are singletons. The specimen was PBMCs or T cells enriched from blood (not recorded which). These receptors all stem from a man under 40 who had recovered from COVID-19.

The chain uses TRBV19 and TRBJ2-7, with 8 bases identical to TRBD2. V lost 7 bases to trimming and J lost 6 bases; unmatched junction nucleotides: 14. This CDR3 has 15 residues. Germline CDR1 and CDR2: LNHDA and SQIVND (reference sequence). CDR3 DNA sequence: TGTGCCAGTACCATCGGGGGGGCCGGGGTCCGCGAGCAGTACTTC. It specifies CASTIGGAGVREQYF.

This clone occurred a few times. J is TRBJ1-1 and V is TRBV27; D remains unclear. The CDR3 has 13 amino acids. Trimming pared 6 bases from V and 0 bases from J, leaving 8 bases between. Per germline, CDR1 MNHEY and CDR2 SMNVEV (reference sequence). The CDR3 loop is CASSSSVNTEAFF. DNA of the CDR3: TGTGCCAGCAGCTCGTCAGTGAACACTGAAGCTTTCTTT.

This clone is a singleton in its sample. The chain employs TRBV7-6 and TRBJ2-3; D may be TRBD2 (5 bases). This CDR3 is 15 amino acids long. Germline V lookup: CDR1 SGHVS, CDR2 FNYEAQ. V shed 1 base and J shed 0 bases, with 8 bases lying between them. The CDR3 reads CASSLGPGSTDTQYF. DNA of the CDR3: TGTGCCAGCAGCTTAGGCCCGGGGAGCACAGATACGCAGTATTTT.

This chain links TRBV24-1 with TRBJ2-1; D remains ambiguous. V shed 5 bases and J shed 8 bases, with 15 bases lying between them. CDR1 is KGHDR and CDR2 is SFDVKD in the germline V gene. The CDR3 runs to 14 residues. CDR3 protein: CATSASSIAHEQFF. In DNA, the CDR3 is TGTGCCACCAGTGCCTCTAGTATCGCCCATGAGCAGTTCTTC.

The chain uses TRBV29-1 and TRBJ2-5; the match to TRBD1 covers 7 bases. V was clipped by 4 bases and J by 2 bases; unmatched bases: 7. Germline CDR1 SQVTM, CDR2 ANQGSEA. The CDR3 loop spans 14 amino acids. DNA for the CDR3: TGCAGCGTTGCAAGGACAGGTGAACAAGAGACCCAGTACTTC. This gives the protein CSVARTGEQETQYF.

This clone was picked up a small number of times. The chain is built from TRBV9 and TRBJ1-6; D may be TRBD1 (6 bases). This CDR3 has 16 amino acids. Trimming left V 3 bases short and J 2 bases short, with 12 bases between. Looked up from germline, CDR1 is SGDLS and CDR2 is YYNGEE. This chain's CDR3 is CASSAQGTAYNSPLHF. The CDR3 DNA sequence: TGTGCCAGCAGCGCCCAGGGGACGGCCTATAATTCACCCCTCCACTTT.

The rearrangement joins TRBV24-1 to TRBJ1-2, with a possible D match to TRBD1 (5 bases). CDR3 length: 12 amino acids. Germline CDR1 KGHDR, CDR2 SFDVKD. V lost 6 bases to trimming and J lost 4 bases, with 8 bases between them. In DNA form, the CDR3 reads TGTGCCACCAGTCAGGGTGGCTATGGCTACACCTTC. Residues: CATSQGGYGYTF.

The gene calls are TRBV6-4 and TRBJ2-1; D may be TRBD2 (6 bases). The CDR3 length is 15 residues. V lost 0 bases, J lost 6 bases, and 12 bases lay in between. CDR1 and CDR2 (germline): MRHNA, SNTAGT. The CDR3 loop is CASSDSEGSVNEQFF. The CDR3 bases are TGTGCCAGCAGTGACTCGGAGGGTTCGGTCAATGAGCAGTTCTTC.

V and J are TRBV6-1 and TRBJ1-6, with 7 positions matching TRBD1. Germline-derived CDR1 and CDR2 are MNHNS and SASEGT. J gave up 4 bases and V 2 bases, and 8 bases lay outside the gene matches. This CDR3 contains 17 residues. The chain's CDR3 is CASSESSAGGYNSPLHF. In DNA, the CDR3 is TGTGCCAGCAGTGAAAGTTCGGCAGGGGGGTATAATTCACCCCTCCACTTT.

This chain joins TRBV5-1 and TRBJ2-3, with D unresolved. Germline V gene data show CDR1 as SGHRS and CDR2 as YFSETQ. This CDR3 contains 12 residues. Trimming cost V 6 bases and J 6 bases, with 11 bases left between them. DNA of the CDR3: TGCGCCAGCAACCTTGACTTGGATACGCAGTATTTT. It yields the protein CASNLDLDTQYF. The variable domain in full, with the rest retrieved from reference TRBV5-1 and TRBJ2-3, is KAGVTQTPRYLIKTRGQQVTLSCSPISGHRSVSWYQQTPGQGLQFLFEYFSETQRNKGNFPGRFSGRQFSNSRSEMNVSTLELGDSALYLCASNLDLDTQYFGPGTRLTVL.

The J gene is TRBJ2-5, the V gene TRBV18; TRBD1 is a possible D gene (6 bases). Trimming left V 3 bases short and J 1 base short, with 9 bases between. CDR1 is KGHSH and CDR2 is LQKENI in the germline V gene. The CDR3 covers 14 residues. DNA for the CDR3: TGTGCCAGCTCACCCCAGGGGTTCCAAGAGACCCAGTACTTC. Translating gives CASSPQGFQETQYF.

The rearrangement uses TRBV28 and TRBJ1-5; a possible D gene is TRBD1 (5 bases). The CDR3 length is 16 residues. Trimming cost V 0 bases and J 7 bases, with 16 bases left between them. Germline lookup yields CDR1 MDHEN and CDR2 SYDVKM. This chain's CDR3 is CASSLWSRGLGQPQHF. Here the CDR3 DNA reads TGTGCCAGCAGTTTATGGTCCCGGGGGTTGGGACAGCCCCAGCATTTT.

This clone was seen only once. The chain combines TRBV30 with TRBJ1-2; 11 bases line up with TRBD1. This CDR3 is 13 amino acids long. The V segment lost 3 bases and the J segment 8 bases; nucleotides outside the gene matches: 5. In germline, CDR1 is GTSNPN, CDR2 SVGIG (reference sequence). The CDR3 DNA follows: TGTGCCTGGAGCTTGGACAGGGGGCACGGCTACACCTTC. It translates to CAWSLDRGHGYTF.

The chain joins TRBV11-2 to TRBJ2-5; perhaps TRBD2 as D (5 bases). CDR1 is SGHAT, CDR2 FQNNGV, per germline. CDR3 length equals 15 residues. V was trimmed by 7 bases and J by 3 bases, leaving 18 bases between them. The CDR3, as DNA: TGTGCCAGCATTTCCGAAATGGGAGTAGAAGAGACCCAGTACTTC. Translation: CASISEMGVEETQYF.

This chain connects TRBV5-1 to TRBJ1-2; 7 nucleotides align to TRBD1. Germline assignment: CDR1 SGHRS and CDR2 YFSETQ. V dropped 1 base and J dropped 4; count of bases not matched to a gene: 13. The CDR3 runs 17 residues. CDR3 in DNA: TGCGCCAGCAGCTTGCGACAGGGCGCCCTAAGATCCTATGGCTACACCTTC. Protein sequence: CASSLRQGALRSYGYTF.

J is TRBJ1-1 and V is TRBV19; 11 positions agree with TRBD1. There are 17 residues in the CDR3. Germline V CDR1 and CDR2: LNHDA, SQIVND (reference sequence). Trimming took 5 bases from V and 4 from J; bases not matched to a gene: 12. As DNA, the CDR3 is TGTGCCAGTAGTCCCGCCGGGACAGGGGGTCGGAGCACTGAAGCTTTCTTT. This sequence encodes CASSPAGTGGRSTEAFF.

This clone was seen just once. The rearrangement links TRBV5-1 to TRBJ2-7; 7 bases match TRBD1. Germline CDR1 is SGHRS and CDR2 is YFSETQ. V gave up 0 bases and J gave up 0 bases; unmatched junction bases: 3. The CDR3 loop spans 15 amino acids. The CDR3 region has the DNA TGCGCCAGCAGCTTGGGGGACAGTAGCTCCTACGAGCAGTACTTC. Encoded protein: CASSLGDSSSYEQYF.

The chain has TRBV7-6 and TRBJ2-1, with D perhaps TRBD2 (6 bases). The ends were cut back, 1 base at V and 7 bases at J, with 20 bases in the middle. The CDR3 consists of 17 residues. CDR1 and CDR2 (germline): SGHVS, FNYEAQ. The CDR3 DNA reads as TGTGCCAGCAGCTTAGGTGGCGGGGTTAGCATAAAAAATGAGCAGTTCTTC. It translates to CASSLGGGVSIKNEQFF.

This chain connects TRBV7-9 to TRBJ1-3; 7 bases map to TRBD1. The germline gives CDR1 SEHNR, CDR2 FQNEAQ (reference sequence). The CDR3 runs 16 residues. V trimming: 3 bases; J trimming: 4 bases; junction bases outside the gene matches: 9. CDR3 sequence reads: CASSFLTGDRGNTIYF. For the CDR3, the DNA is TGTGCCAGCAGCTTTCTAACAGGGGATAGAGGAAACACCATATATTTT.

The chain couples TRBV4-1 to TRBJ2-5, with 10 bases aligning to TRBD2. The CDR3 has 20 residues. The germline gives CDR1 MGHRA, CDR2 YSYEKL. V lost 0 bases, J lost 4 bases, and 17 bases stayed unmatched. This CDR3 reads CASSQDLSGLAETTRETQYF. DNA for the CDR3: TGCGCCAGCAGCCAAGATCTCTCAGGACTAGCGGAGACAACTAGAGAGACCCAGTACTTC.

The DNA for the CDR3 is TGTGCCAGCAGCTTGGGCGGATCCTCTGGAAACACCATATATTTT. Its protein product is CASSLGGSSGNTIYF. V and J are TRBV5-6 and TRBJ1-3; D remains unclear. Germline assignment: CDR1 SGHDT and CDR2 YYEEEE. The CDR3 length is 15 residues. Trimming pared 0 bases from V and 0 bases from J, leaving 7 bases between.

The rearrangement links TRBV2 to TRBJ1-2; TRBD1 is a possible D gene (6 bases). Trimming removed 6 bases at V and 8 bases at J, with 7 bases between. The CDR3 is made up of 10 amino acids. Germline V gives CDR1 SNHLY, CDR2 FYNNEI. CDR3 region: CASRGQGYTF. CDR3 coding DNA: TGTGCCAGCAGAGGACAGGGCTACACCTTC.

The chain couples TRBV7-8 to TRBJ1-6; D remains ambiguous. The CDR3 contains 16 residues. In germline, CDR1 is SGHVS, CDR2 FQNEAQ. V was clipped by 2 bases and J by 2 bases, with 10 bases between them. CDR3 sequence reads: CASSLYRRTYNSPLHF. CDR3 coding DNA: TGTGCCAGCAGCTTATATCGGCGGACCTATAATTCACCCCTCCACTTT.

J is TRBJ1-1 and V is TRBV10-1; weak D call: TRBD1 (5 bases). This CDR3 comprises 16 residues. V was clipped by 0 bases and J by 3 bases, with 14 bases between them. Germline V gene data show CDR1 as WNHNN and CDR2 as SYGVQD (reference sequence). CDR3 sequence (DNA): TGCGCCAGCAGTGAGTCGAGAATTGGGGGGTACACTGAAGCTTTCTTT. It encodes CASSESRIGGYTEAFF.

J is TRBJ2-7 and V is TRBV20-1; TRBD1 is a possible D gene (6 bases). V lost 5 bases to trimming and J lost 5 bases, with 10 bases between them. The CDR3 covers 11 residues. Germline CDR1 reads DFQATT; CDR2 reads SNEGSKA (reference sequence). Here the CDR3 DNA reads TGCAGTGCTTATGGACAGAACGAGCAGTACTTC. Amino acid sequence: CSAYGQNEQYF.

This clone has only one observation. CDR3 coding DNA: TGTGCCAGCAGCCTGACTAGCGGGAGAGATACGCAGTATTTT. Amino acid sequence: CASSLTSGRDTQYF. This chain links TRBV11-2 with TRBJ2-3, with 12 bases that match TRBD2. Germline-derived CDR1 and CDR2 are SGHAT and FQNNGV. Germline trimming cut 5 bases from V and 5 bases from J; bases unmatched to any gene: 2. The CDR3 loop spans 14 amino acids.

The chain is built from TRBV7-9 and TRBJ2-7; D possibly corresponds to TRBD1 (6 bases). The CDR3 is made up of 18 amino acids. Germline assignment: CDR1 SEHNR and CDR2 FQNEAQ (reference sequence). V was trimmed by 6 bases and J by 0 bases, leaving 24 bases between them. In nucleotides, the CDR3 is TGTGCCAGCAGGCCCCCGGGACCGACAGGAGCCAGCTCCTACGAGCAGTACTTC. Translation gives CASRPPGPTGASSYEQYF.

This rearrangement joins TRBV4-1 to TRBJ2-2; 7 positions agree with TRBD2. V gave up 0 bases and J gave up 2 bases; unmatched junction bases: 9. Germline V gene data show CDR1 as MGHRA and CDR2 as YSYEKL. The CDR3 sequence is 18 residues long. The CDR3 nucleotides are TGCGCCAGCAGCCAAGATCTAGTACTAGCGCTAAACACCGGGGAGCTGTTTTTT. Its protein is CASSQDLVLALNTGELFF.

V and J are TRBV6-5 and TRBJ1-2, with 8 bases lining up with TRBD1. CDR3 length: 14 amino acids. CDR1 is MNHEY, CDR2 SVGAGI, per germline. V gave up 6 bases and J gave up 4 bases; unmatched junction bases: 7. CDR3 coding DNA: TGTGCCAGCAGGGGGACAGGAGGTGTCTATGGCTACACCTTC. Encoded protein: CASRGTGGVYGYTF.

A few counts support this clone. The chain recombines TRBV2 with TRBJ1-2, with TRBD1 matching over 10 bases. V was clipped by 5 bases and J by 9 bases; unmatched bases: 12. Germline-derived CDR1 and CDR2 are SNHLY and FYNNEI. The CDR3 length is 15 residues. CDR3 region: CASSQLTGGRVRYTF. The CDR3 nucleotides read TGTGCCAGCAGTCAATTGACAGGGGGCAGGGTGCGCTACACCTTC.

The gene calls are TRBV7-6 and TRBJ2-1, with 16 bases aligning to TRBD2. The ends lost 4 bases at V and 4 bases at J; junction bases unmatched: 7. CDR1 and CDR2 from the germline V gene are SGHVS and FNYEAQ. The CDR3 length is 18 residues. The CDR3 region has the DNA TGTGCCAGCAGCTCCGGGACTAGCGGGGGGGTTGCTTACAATGAGCAGTTCTTC. Its translation: CASSSGTSGGVAYNEQFF.

This chain joins TRBV24-1 and TRBJ2-4; a weak D match, TRBD1 (5 bases). This CDR3 has 16 amino acids. V lost 8 bases and J lost 0, with 16 bases in between. Germline V CDR1 and CDR2: KGHDR, SFDVKD. The CDR3 reads CATKSKSGLAKNIQYF. CDR3 DNA sequence: TGTGCCACCAAATCCAAGTCAGGGCTAGCCAAAAACATTCAGTACTTC.